This T cell receptor (beta chain) was found in a study of neurological immune-mediated disorders (dated by TCRdb to about 2019). In terms of the full investigation: Among the roughly 35 multiple sclerosis patients, approximately 31 had relapsing-remitting MS and 3 had secondary progressive MS. Using UMI-based sequencing, the study compared peripheral blood TCR-beta repertoires from patients with HTLV-I-associated myelopathy (HAM/TSP), patients with multiple sclerosis, and healthy controls. Alongside PBMC samples, the set of fewer than 110 TCR-beta libraries contained longitudinal samples, technical triplicates, and paired CD4+ and CD8+ T-cell subsets that had been sorted. The cohort included roughly 71 subjects: about 15 with HAM/TSP, around 34 with multiple sclerosis, and approximately 20 healthy controls.

Paper-wide results and their limitations: In phylogenetic analysis, the repertoires of 18 of 34 MS patients grouped into a cluster of related CDR3 sequences, which suggests a possible signature at the repertoire level. Across subjects, expanded clones never shared an identical CDR3 amino acid sequence, which suggests that the TCR-beta repertoires in every group were private. TCR clonal expansion was greatest in HAM/TSP patients and smallest in MS patients, who ranked below even healthy controls. No clinical or MRI features were associated with the MS cluster, and the authors said that larger cohorts are needed.

V and J are truncated by 5 bases and 8 bases respectively, leaving an intervening sequence of 15 bases. Reading the germline V gene gives CDR1 SGHTA and CDR2 FQGNSA. The CDR3 runs 13 amino acids, cysteine and phenylalanine included. Only the CDR3 DNA stays, 39 bases, in frame from base 1. For the unsorted PBMC libraries, 2 million PBMCs were stored in RNAlater at -80 degrees C until RNA extraction and were used to generate the libraries. The multiple sclerosis patients were enrolled in a US clinical protocol that used magnetic resonance imaging to evaluate disease progression. PBMCs were separated from peripheral blood using Ficoll-Hypaque density gradient centrifugation and then cryopreserved in liquid nitrogen. This clonotype has ten or more counts. This clone's antigen is unknown. No quality values exist for individual bases; no much larger clone is one base distant. cDNA was synthesized by template-switch 5'RACE using a primer with a 10-nucleotide random unique molecular identifier that tagged each TCR transcript. Every sequencing run yielded over 200 million TCR-beta sequences covering 15-18 subjects. The RNeasy kit was used to extract total RNA. The KAPA Real-time Library Amplification kit was used to amplify TCR-beta VDJ regions with primers targeting the TCR constant region and the 5'RACE anchor. A first PCR added sample indexes and Illumina adaptors, after which a second PCR increased the library yield. After Ampure bead purification, the roughly 650 bp TCR product was size-selected on a 2% E-gel SizeSelection system. Before pooling, library quality was assessed on a Bioanalyzer, concentration was determined with Qubit, and library quantification was performed with the Kapa Library Quantification kit. An Illumina HiSeq 2500 was used to sequence the libraries paired-end at 2 x 150 bp. To increase sequence diversity, about 24-32% phiX was spiked into each library pool. On the study's bioinformatics: The quality-filtered reads were processed with the UMI-based MiGEC pipeline, whose error correction step removed more than 85% of the raw TCR sequences. IMGT germline references were used for aligning VDJ genes, and each clonotype was defined as a unique CDR3 amino acid sequence together with its V-J genes. VDJtools evaluated clonal expansion, Shannon diversity and CDR3 relatedness (CalcPairwiseDistances, ClusterSamples); CLCbio workbench built phylogenetic trees. Clones with at least 8 unique UMIs were defined as expanded, with this threshold being based on coefficient-of-variation modelling across technical triplicates. TCRdb reworked the public reads: Q25 trimming with fastp, MiXCR clone assembly, productive beta chains retained. Rows merge per CDR3 protein into single entries with the most common DNA and genes. TCRdb, rather than the study authors, made the V and J calls. This sample gives 55,000 to 70,000 distinct CDR3 sequences in total; more than 3% of them show up just once. The top ten hold 4% to 6.5% of the sample.

This TCR came from a woman aged 45-60 years with multiple sclerosis. The sequence is built from TRBV7-2 and TRBJ1-2; the D gene is perhaps TRBD1, from 6 matching bases. The sequencing input was PBMCs. In nucleotides, the sequence is TGTGCCAGCAGCCCCGAACAGGGTTTGGGCTACACCTTC. It translates as CASSPEQGLGYTF.